This TCR beta chain was identified in a study of molecular identifiers for immune sequencing clone quantification. The sample holds many counts of this clonotype. TCR libraries were built in bulk with a published protocol and specific TCR primers. TCRdb reprocessed the PCR reads with MiXCR, giving one entry per CDR3 protein. The repertoire holds 460,000 or so distinct CDR3 sequences, with about 20% as singletons. From germline, CDR1 is MGHRA and CDR2 YSYEKL. This CDR3 has 14 amino acids. Trimming removed 0 bases from V and 7 bases from J, with 9 bases in between. The receptor was isolated from a human donor in good health. Some libraries in this study had Jurkat cell RNA spiked in. Sequenced: naive CD8+ T cells from blood, with Jurkat cell RNA spiked in. Indicated subset: FACS-sorted CD8+CD4-CCR7+CD45RA+ naive T cells. The chain recombines TRBV4-1 with TRBJ2-2; possible D gene TRBD2, 5 bases. The CDR3 bases are TGCGCCAGCAGCCAAGATTCGGGGTTCGGGGAGCTGTTTTTT. This sequence encodes CASSQDSGFGELFF.